This TCR beta chain was obtained from a study of blood T cells in healthy people across ages. Notes on the study in general: Donor CMV status, an unknown factor, possibly confounded changes in expanded clonotypes. A roughly linear fall in TCR beta diversity per million T cells was seen with increasing age.

As regards this clonotype: The antigen is not known.

CDR1 is DFQATT, CDR2 SNEGSKA, per germline (reference sequence). There are 14 residues in the CDR3. Unmatched junction bases numbered 3, after V lost 3 bases and J lost 1 base. For the second PCR, which ran for about 7 to 11 cycles, a sample-barcoded 5' primer and a J-beta primer mix were used. Each cDNA molecule carried a tag from a template-switch adaptor that contained 12 random nucleotides. TCRdb processed the 5' RACE reads anew with MiXCR; each CDR3 protein has one entry. The sample lists hundreds of thousands of distinct CDR3 sequences, 40% to 50% occurring once. The genes are TRBV20-1 and TRBJ2-5, with 9 positions matching TRBD1. Sequencing was performed on blood. This receptor was identified in a man in his sixties in good health. The CDR3 loop reads CSASRTGVQETQYF. The DNA for the CDR3 is TGCAGTGCTAGCCGGACAGGGGTCCAAGAGACCCAGTACTTC.